This is a list of T cell receptor beta chains from one sample in a study of identical twins. TCRdb reanalysed the 5' RACE reads using MiXCR and keeps one entry per CDR3 protein. The sample carries about 470,000 distinct CDR3 sequences, approximately 24% recorded once. In addition, the sample was reused for a study of T cells expressing NK-cell markers.

The sequencing sample was made of CD4+ T cells sorted from blood. The receptors originated from a woman aged 18-30 years in good health. Each CDR3 is given with its conserved first and last residue. Fields, in order: V gene, D gene, clone size, J gene, CDR3 protein, CDR3 DNA. The D gene is left open where the match is weak. Only some rows state a clone size, as once, few, many or a class for expanded clones.

V: TRBV7-9; D: TRBD1; size: .; J: TRBJ2-5; CDR3: CASTPTGGQETQYF; DNA: TGTGCCAGCACACCGACAGGGGGCCAAGAGACCCAGTACTTC
V: TRBV20-1; D: TRBD2; size: .; J: TRBJ2-4; CDR3: CSAIAGTSGRENIQYF; DNA: TGCAGTGCTATCGCCGGGACTAGCGGGAGGGAAAACATTCAGTACTTC
V: TRBV11-2; D: .; size: .; J: TRBJ2-2; CDR3: CASSLWTGELFF; DNA: TGTGCCAGCAGCTTGTGGACCGGGGAGCTGTTTTTT
V: TRBV20-1; D: .; size: few; J: TRBJ1-5; CDR3: CSASNRVEQPQHF; DNA: TGCAGTGCTAGTAACAGGGTCGAACAGCCCCAGCATTTT
V: TRBV15; D: .; size: few; J: TRBJ2-1; CDR3: CATSRGRDRGHNEQFF; DNA: TGTGCCACCAGCAGAGGTAGGGATCGGGGACACAATGAGCAGTTCTTC
V: TRBV5-1; D: TRBD2; size: .; J: TRBJ2-3; CDR3: CASSPLAGGFTDTQYF; DNA: TGCGCCAGCAGCCCGTTAGCGGGGGGTTTCACAGATACGCAGTATTTT
V: TRBV6-5; D: .; size: .; J: TRBJ2-4; CDR3: CASSYRPHDVGQGIQYF; DNA: TGTGCCAGCAGTTACCGTCCCCACGACGTCGGCCAGGGCATTCAGTACTTC
V: TRBV5-5; D: .; size: few; J: TRBJ2-3; CDR3: CASSSGRDTQYF; DNA: TGTGCCAGCAGCTCGGGGCGGGATACGCAGTATTTT
V: TRBV5-4; D: .; size: .; J: TRBJ2-7; CDR3: CASTIQGSSYEQYF; DNA: TGTGCCAGCACCATACAGGGTAGCTCCTACGAGCAGTACTTC
V: TRBV7-2; D: TRBD1; size: .; J: TRBJ2-2; CDR3: CASSLRRGQGGTGELFF; DNA: TGTGCCAGCAGCTTAAGACGAGGACAGGGGGGCACCGGGGAGCTGTTTTTT
V: TRBV20-1; D: .; size: few; J: TRBJ1-5; CDR3: CSARGRGHQPQHF; DNA: TGCAGTGCTAGGGGACGGGGGCATCAGCCCCAGCATTTT
V: TRBV9; D: .; size: .; J: TRBJ2-7; CDR3: CASSPDSFLLEQYF; DNA: TGTGCCAGCAGCCCAGACAGCTTCCTTCTCGAGCAGTACTTC
V: TRBV19; D: .; size: .; J: TRBJ1-1; CDR3: CASRGQNTEAFF; DNA: TGTGCCAGTCGTGGACAGAACACTGAAGCTTTCTTT
V: TRBV5-1; D: TRBD2; size: few; J: TRBJ2-2; CDR3: CASSESTGGPGELFF; DNA: TGCGCCAGCAGCGAGAGTACGGGGGGGCCCGGGGAGCTGTTTTTT
V: TRBV20-1; D: .; size: .; J: TRBJ2-1; CDR3: CSARDRRRGNNEQFF; DNA: TGCAGTGCTAGAGATAGGCGGCGTGGAAACAATGAGCAGTTCTTC
V: TRBV20-1; D: .; size: .; J: TRBJ2-2; CDR3: CSARDQAGAHSGELFF; DNA: TGCAGTGCTAGAGACCAGGCCGGGGCCCATTCCGGGGAGCTGTTTTTT
V: TRBV10-2; D: TRBD2; size: .; J: TRBJ2-7; CDR3: CASSGGTSRRFSYEQYF; DNA: TGCGCCAGCAGTGGGGGGACTAGCAGACGGTTCAGCTACGAGCAGTACTTC
V: TRBV19; D: TRBD1; size: .; J: TRBJ1-1; CDR3: CASKQGFNTEAFF; DNA: TGTGCCAGTAAACAGGGGTTCAACACTGAAGCTTTCTTT
V: TRBV19; D: .; size: .; J: TRBJ2-3; CDR3: CASSQPDTQYF; DNA: TGTGCCAGTAGCCAACCAGATACGCAGTATTTT
V: TRBV20-1; D: TRBD2; size: .; J: TRBJ2-1; CDR3: CSRSGRPGDEQFF; DNA: TGCAGCCGTAGCGGGAGGCCGGGGGATGAGCAGTTCTTC
V: TRBV10-3; D: .; size: once; J: TRBJ1-6; CDR3: CAAGRDYNSPLHF; DNA: TGTGCCGCCGGGCGGGATTATAATTCACCCCTCCACTTT
V: TRBV5-1; D: .; size: .; J: TRBJ2-2; CDR3: CASSLAVNAAGELFF; DNA: TGCGCCAGCAGCTTGGCAGTGAACGCCGCCGGGGAGCTGTTTTTT
V: TRBV3-1; D: .; size: few; J: TRBJ2-7; CDR3: CASSSQTLYEQYF; DNA: TGTGCCAGCAGCTCCCAGACACTCTACGAGCAGTACTTC
V: TRBV7-9; D: TRBD2; size: .; J: TRBJ2-3; CDR3: CASTGGLAGAADTQYF; DNA: TGTGCCAGCACCGGAGGACTAGCGGGGGCAGCAGATACGCAGTATTTT
V: TRBV12-3/TRBV12-4; D: .; size: .; J: TRBJ2-3; CDR3: CASRKRNSDTQYF; DNA: TGTGCCAGCAGGAAGCGGAACTCAGATACGCAGTATTTT
V: TRBV7-9; D: .; size: .; J: TRBJ2-2; CDR3: CASSRRDVAELFF; DNA: TGTGCCAGCAGTCGCAGGGATGTAGCGGAGCTGTTTTTT
V: TRBV2; D: TRBD2; size: .; J: TRBJ2-7; CDR3: CASSGPSGTYEQYF; DNA: TGTGCCAGCAGCGGTCCTAGCGGAACCTACGAGCAGTACTTC
V: TRBV7-2; D: .; size: few; J: TRBJ2-3; CDR3: CASSLWVHSTDTQYF; DNA: TGTGCCAGCAGCTTATGGGTTCACAGCACAGATACGCAGTATTTT
V: TRBV20-1; D: .; size: .; J: TRBJ1-1; CDR3: CSASQGTANTEAFF; DNA: TGCAGTGCTAGTCAAGGAACCGCGAACACTGAAGCTTTCTTT